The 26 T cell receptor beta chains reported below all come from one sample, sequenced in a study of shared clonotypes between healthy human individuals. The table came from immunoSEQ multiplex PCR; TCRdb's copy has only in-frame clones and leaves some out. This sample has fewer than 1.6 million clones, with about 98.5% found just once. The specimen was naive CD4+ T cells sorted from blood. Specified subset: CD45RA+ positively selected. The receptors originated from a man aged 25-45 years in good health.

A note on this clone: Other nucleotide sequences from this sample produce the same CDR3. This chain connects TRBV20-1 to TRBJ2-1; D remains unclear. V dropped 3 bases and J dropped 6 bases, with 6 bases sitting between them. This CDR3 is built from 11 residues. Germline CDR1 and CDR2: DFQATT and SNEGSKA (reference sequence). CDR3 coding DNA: TGCAGTGCTAGCGGCGGCAATGAGCAGTTCTTC. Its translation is CSASGGNEQFF.

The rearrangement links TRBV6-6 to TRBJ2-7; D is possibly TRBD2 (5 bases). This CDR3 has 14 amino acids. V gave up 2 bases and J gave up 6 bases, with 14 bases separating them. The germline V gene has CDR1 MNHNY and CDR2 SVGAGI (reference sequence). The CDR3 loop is CASSYMAIRGEQYF. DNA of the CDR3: TGTGCCAGCAGTTACATGGCCATTCGGGGCGAGCAGTACTTC.

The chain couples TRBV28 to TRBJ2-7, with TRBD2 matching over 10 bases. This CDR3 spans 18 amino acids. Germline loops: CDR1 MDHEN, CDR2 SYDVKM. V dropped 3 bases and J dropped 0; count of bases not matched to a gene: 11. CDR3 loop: CASSFSPGLADTSYEQYF. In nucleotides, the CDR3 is TGTGCCAGCAGTTTCTCACCTGGACTAGCGGATACCTCCTACGAGCAGTACTTC.

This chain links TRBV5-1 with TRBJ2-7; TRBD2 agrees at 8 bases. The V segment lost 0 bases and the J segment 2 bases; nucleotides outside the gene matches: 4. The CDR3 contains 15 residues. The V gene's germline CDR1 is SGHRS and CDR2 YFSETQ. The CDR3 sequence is CASSLVFSGTYEQYF. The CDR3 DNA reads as TGCGCCAGCAGCTTGGTTTTTAGCGGGACCTACGAGCAGTACTTC.

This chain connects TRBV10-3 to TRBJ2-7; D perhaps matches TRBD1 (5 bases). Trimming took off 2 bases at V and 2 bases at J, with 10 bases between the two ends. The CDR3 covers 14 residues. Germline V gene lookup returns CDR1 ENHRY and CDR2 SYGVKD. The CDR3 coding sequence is TGTGCCATCAGTGAGATAGCAGGGACCTACGAGCAGTACTTC. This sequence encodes CAISEIAGTYEQYF.

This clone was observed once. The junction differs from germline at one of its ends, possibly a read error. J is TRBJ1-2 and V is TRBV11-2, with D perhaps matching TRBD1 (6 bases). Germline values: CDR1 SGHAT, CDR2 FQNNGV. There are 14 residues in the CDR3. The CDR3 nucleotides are TGTGCCAGCAGCTTAGCGGGGCCAGGGGTTGTAGCCGCCTTC. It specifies CASSLAGPGVVAAF.

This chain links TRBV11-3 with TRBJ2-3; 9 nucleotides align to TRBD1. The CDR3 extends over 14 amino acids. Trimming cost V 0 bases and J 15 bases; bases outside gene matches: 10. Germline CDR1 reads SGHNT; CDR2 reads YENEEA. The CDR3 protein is CASSLDRSGTGIYF. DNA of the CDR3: TGTGCCAGCAGCTTAGACAGATCCGGGACAGGGATCTATTTT.

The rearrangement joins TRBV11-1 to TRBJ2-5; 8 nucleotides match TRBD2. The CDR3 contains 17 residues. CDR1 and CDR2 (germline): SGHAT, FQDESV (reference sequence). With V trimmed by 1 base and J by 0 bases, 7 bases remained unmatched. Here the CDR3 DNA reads TGTGCCAGCAGCTTAGGTCTCGGGAGGGGGAACCAAGAGACCCAGTACTTC. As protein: CASSLGLGRGNQETQYF.

In DNA form, the CDR3 reads TGCGCCAGCAGCCAAGCCGGACTAGCGGGAGGGAACACCGGGGAGCTGTTTTTT. The encoded protein is CASSQAGLAGGNTGELFF. This chain joins TRBV4-1 and TRBJ2-2; 14 bases map to TRBD2. V trimming: 1 base; J trimming: 1 base; junction bases outside the gene matches: 2. This CDR3 comprises 18 residues. Germline V CDR1 and CDR2: MGHRA, YSYEKL.

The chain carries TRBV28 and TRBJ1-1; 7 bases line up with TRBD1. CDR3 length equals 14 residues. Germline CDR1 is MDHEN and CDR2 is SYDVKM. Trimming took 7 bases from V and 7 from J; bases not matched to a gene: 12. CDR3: CASTLDRVVLEAFF. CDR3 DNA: TGTGCCAGCACCCTCGACAGGGTGGTTCTTGAAGCTTTCTTT.

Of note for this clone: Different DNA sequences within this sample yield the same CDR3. The CDR3 is CSASYTEAFF. As DNA, the CDR3 is TGCAGTGCTTCATACACTGAAGCTTTCTTT. V is TRBV20-1 and J is TRBJ1-1; D call uncertain. The CDR3 runs 10 residues. Germline CDR1 is DFQATT and CDR2 is SNEGSKA (reference sequence). The ends were cut back, 5 bases at V and 3 bases at J, with 4 bases in the middle.

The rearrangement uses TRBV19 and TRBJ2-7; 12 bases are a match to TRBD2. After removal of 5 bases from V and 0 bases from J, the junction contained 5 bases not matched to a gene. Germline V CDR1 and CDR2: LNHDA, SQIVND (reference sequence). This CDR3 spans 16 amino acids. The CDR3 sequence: CASSHGLAGISYEQYF. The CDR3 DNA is TGTGCCAGTAGTCACGGACTAGCGGGGATCTCCTACGAGCAGTACTTC.

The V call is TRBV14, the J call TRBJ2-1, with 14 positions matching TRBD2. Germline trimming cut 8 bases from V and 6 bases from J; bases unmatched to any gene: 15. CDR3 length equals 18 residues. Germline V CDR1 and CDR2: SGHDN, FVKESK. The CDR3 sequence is CASGVRTSGRRMLNEQFF. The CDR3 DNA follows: TGTGCCAGCGGCGTTAGGACTAGCGGGAGGCGGATGCTCAATGAGCAGTTCTTC.

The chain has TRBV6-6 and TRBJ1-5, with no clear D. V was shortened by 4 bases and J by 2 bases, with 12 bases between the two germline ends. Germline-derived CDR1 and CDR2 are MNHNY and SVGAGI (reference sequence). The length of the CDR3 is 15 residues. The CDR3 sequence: CASSFPLRGNQPQHF. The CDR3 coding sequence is TGTGCCAGCAGTTTCCCACTTAGGGGCAATCAGCCCCAGCATTTT.

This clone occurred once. The CDR3 sequence is CASSLPLDGLTGANEKLFF. The CDR3 coding sequence is TGCGCCAGCAGCTTACCATTGGATGGCTTGACAGGGGCTAATGAAAAACTGTTTTTT. V gene TRBV5-1 combines with J gene TRBJ1-4; 8 bases agree with TRBD1. Germline loops: CDR1 SGHRS, CDR2 YFSETQ. V shed 2 bases, J shed 3 bases, and the junction held 15 bases outside the gene matches. CDR3 length equals 19 residues. Complete variable domain (other parts from reference TRBV5-1 and TRBJ1-4): KAGVTQTPRYLIKTRGQQVTLSCSPISGHRSVSWYQQTPGQGLQFLFEYFSETQRNKGNFPGRFSGRQFSNSRSEMNVSTLELGDSALYLCASSLPLDGLTGANEKLFFGSGTQLSVL.

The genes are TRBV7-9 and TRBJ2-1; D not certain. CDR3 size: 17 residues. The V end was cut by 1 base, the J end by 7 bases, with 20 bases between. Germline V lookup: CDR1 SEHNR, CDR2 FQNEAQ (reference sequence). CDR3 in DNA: TGTGCCAGCAGCTTAGGTTGGCGGCGAGGATTGTGGAATGAGCAGTTCTTC. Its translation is CASSLGWRRGLWNEQFF. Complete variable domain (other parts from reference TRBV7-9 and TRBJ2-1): DTGVSQNPRHKITKRGQNVTFRCDPISEHNRLYWYRQTLGQGPEFLTYFQNEAQLEKSRLLSDRFSAERPKGSFSTLEIQRTEQGDSAMYLCASSLGWRRGLWNEQFFGPGTRLTVL.

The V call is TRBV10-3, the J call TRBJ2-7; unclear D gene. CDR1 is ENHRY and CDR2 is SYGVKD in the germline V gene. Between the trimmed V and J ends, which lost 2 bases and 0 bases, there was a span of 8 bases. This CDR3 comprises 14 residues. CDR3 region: CAISELGISYEQYF. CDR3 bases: TGTGCCATCAGTGAGCTGGGGATCTCCTACGAGCAGTACTTC.

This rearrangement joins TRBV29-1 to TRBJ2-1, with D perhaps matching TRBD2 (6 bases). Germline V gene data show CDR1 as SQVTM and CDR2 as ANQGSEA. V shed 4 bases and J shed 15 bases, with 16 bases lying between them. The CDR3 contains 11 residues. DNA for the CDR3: TGCAGCGTTGCCCACGTCGGGGGTGGGTTCTTC. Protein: CSVAHVGGGFF.

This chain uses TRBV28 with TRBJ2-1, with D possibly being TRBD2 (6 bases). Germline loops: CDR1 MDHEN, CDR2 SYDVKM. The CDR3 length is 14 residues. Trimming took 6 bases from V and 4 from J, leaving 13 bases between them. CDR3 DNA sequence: TGTGCCAGCAGGGCGGGACCAGCTTACAATGAGCAGTTCTTC. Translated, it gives CASRAGPAYNEQFF.

The CDR3 sequence: CASSPTSGRAVNEQYF. The CDR3 DNA follows: TGTGCCAGCTCACCCACTAGCGGGAGGGCCGTCAACGAGCAGTACTTC. This rearrangement joins TRBV18 to TRBJ2-7; TRBD2 agrees at 13 bases. From germline, CDR1 is KGHSH and CDR2 LQKENI. V shed 3 bases, J shed 5 bases, and the junction held 7 bases outside the gene matches. This CDR3 is built from 16 residues.

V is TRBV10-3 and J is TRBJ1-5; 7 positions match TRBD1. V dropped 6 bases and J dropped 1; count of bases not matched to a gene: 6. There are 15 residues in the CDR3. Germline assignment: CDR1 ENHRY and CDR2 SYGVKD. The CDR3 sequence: CAISSGQDSNQPQHF. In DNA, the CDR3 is TGTGCCATCAGCTCCGGACAGGACAGCAATCAGCCCCAGCATTTT.

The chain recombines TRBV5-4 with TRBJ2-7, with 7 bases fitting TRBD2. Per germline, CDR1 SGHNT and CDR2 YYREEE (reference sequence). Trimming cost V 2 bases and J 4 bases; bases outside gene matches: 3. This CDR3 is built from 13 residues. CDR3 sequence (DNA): TGTGCCAGCAGCTTTAGCGGGCCTTACGAGCAGTACTTC. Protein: CASSFSGPYEQYF.

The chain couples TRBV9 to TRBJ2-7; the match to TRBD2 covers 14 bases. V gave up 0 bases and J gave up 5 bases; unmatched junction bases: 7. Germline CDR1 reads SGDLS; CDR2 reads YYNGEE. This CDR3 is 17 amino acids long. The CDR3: CASSVATGTSGRHEQYF. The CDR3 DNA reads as TGTGCCAGCAGCGTAGCTACGGGGACTAGCGGGAGACACGAGCAGTACTTC.

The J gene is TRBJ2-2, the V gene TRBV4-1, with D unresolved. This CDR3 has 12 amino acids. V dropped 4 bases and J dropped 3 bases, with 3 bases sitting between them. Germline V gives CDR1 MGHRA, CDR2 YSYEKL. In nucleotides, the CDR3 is TGCGCCAGCAGCCCATACACCGGGGAGCTGTTTTTT. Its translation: CASSPYTGELFF.

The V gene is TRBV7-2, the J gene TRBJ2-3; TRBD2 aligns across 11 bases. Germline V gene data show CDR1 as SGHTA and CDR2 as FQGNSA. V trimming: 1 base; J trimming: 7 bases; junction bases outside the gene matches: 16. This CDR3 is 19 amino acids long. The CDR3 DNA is TGTGCCAGCAGCTTAGAAGGATTGGGTCTAGCGGGAGGTCTTCATACGCAGTATTTT. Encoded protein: CASSLEGLGLAGGLHTQYF.

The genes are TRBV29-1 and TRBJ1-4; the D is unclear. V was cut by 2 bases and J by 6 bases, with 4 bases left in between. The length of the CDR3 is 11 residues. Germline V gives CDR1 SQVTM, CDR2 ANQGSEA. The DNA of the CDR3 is TGCAGCGTTGAAAGTTATGAAAAACTGTTTTTT. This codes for CSVESYEKLFF.